The following is a T cell receptor beta chain sequence with its context. Its target is unknown. The sequenced template was cDNA made from the entire isolated RNA. Profiled with immunoSEQ multiplex PCR; TCRdb holds only in-frame clones, not every one. This table holds about 660,000 clones, over 13% found once. The data are from a study of beta chain features in type 1 diabetes. General study points: In all four CD4+ subsets, TCRB CDR3 length was significantly, moderately reduced in type 1 diabetes.

CD4+ naive, central memory, regulatory and stem cell-like memory subsets were isolated by sorting on CD45RO/CCR7/CD25/CD127/CD95/CD27. Material for sequencing was naive CD4+ T cells from blood. The sequence was obtained from a man aged 18 to 29 with type 1 diabetes.

CDR3 in amino acids: CASRRETERDEQFF. CDR3 DNA sequence: TGTGCCAGCAGGCGGGAGACAGAGAGGGATGAGCAGTTCTTC. V gene TRBV13 combines with J gene TRBJ2-1, with 7 bases fitting TRBD2. Germline V CDR1 and CDR2: PRHDT, FYEKMQ (reference sequence). The junction had 10 bases not matched to a gene; V was cut back by 6 bases and J by 8 bases. This CDR3 is built from 14 residues. Combining the CDR3 with reference TRBV13 and TRBJ2-1 gives the whole variable domain AAGVIQSPRHLIKEKRETATLKCYPIPRHDTVYWYQQGPGQDPQFLISFYEKMQSDKGSIPDRFSAQQFSDYHSELNMSSLELGDSALYFCASRRETERDEQFFGPGTRLTVL.